These 31 T cell receptor beta chains share one sample of origin, sequenced in a study of cytomegalovirus exposure and HLA in healthy donors. Both 60 Vbeta primers and 13 Jbeta primers went into the PCR. The assay was immunoSEQ multiplex PCR, and TCRdb's table has in-frame clones only and misses some. The sample holds over 100,000 clones; 73% are singletons and the top ten take around 8.1%. Sequenced material: PBMCs. These receptors were taken from a man aged 35-49 years in good health and CMV-seronegative.

The sample holds a few counts of this clone. The rearrangement joins TRBV4-3 to TRBJ1-6; the match to TRBD1 covers 8 bases. Germline loops: CDR1 LGHNA, CDR2 YSLEER. V trimming: 2 bases; J trimming: 7 bases; junction bases outside the gene matches: 7. CDR3 length: 16 amino acids. The CDR3 region is CASSQRGTGGNSPLHF. The CDR3 region has the DNA TGCGCCAGCAGCCAAAGGGGGACAGGTGGCAATTCACCCCTCCACTTT.

J is TRBJ2-7 and V is TRBV2, with D tentatively TRBD1 (6 bases). V dropped 4 bases and J dropped 5 bases, with 15 bases sitting between them. Looked up from germline, CDR1 is SNHLY and CDR2 is FYNNEI. This CDR3 contains 14 residues. CDR3 sequence: CASSVQGPSDEQYF. The CDR3 DNA reads TGTGCCAGCAGTGTACAGGGACCGAGCGACGAGCAGTACTTC.

This clone appeared once. The chain uses TRBV19 and TRBJ2-7; D might be TRBD2 (5 bases). The CDR3 length is 17 residues. V shed 2 bases and J shed 3 bases, with 20 bases lying between them. CDR1 and CDR2 from the germline V gene are LNHDA and SQIVND (reference sequence). CDR3 in amino acids: CASSISPLGEIGYEQYF. As DNA, the CDR3 is TGTGCCAGTAGTATATCCCCACTCGGGGAAATAGGCTACGAGCAGTACTTC.

The rearrangement joins TRBV29-1 to TRBJ2-4, with D uncertain. Germline CDR1 and CDR2: SQVTM and ANQGSEA. Trimming shortened V by 0 bases and J by 5 bases, and 11 bases separated the two germline ends. This CDR3 contains 14 residues. CDR3 in amino acids: CSVEEIGVENIQYF. CDR3 in DNA: TGCAGCGTTGAAGAGATTGGTGTAGAAAACATTCAGTACTTC.

The chain employs TRBV14 and TRBJ2-1, with 11 nucleotides matching TRBD2. The CDR3 length is 15 residues. Per the germline V gene, CDR1 is SGHDN and CDR2 is FVKESK. V lost 7 bases and J lost 6; bases outside the gene matches: 8. The CDR3 reads CASKGLAGGPNEQFF. As DNA, the CDR3 is TGTGCCAGCAAAGGGCTAGCGGGGGGCCCCAATGAGCAGTTCTTC. The full variable domain, in which reference TRBV14 and TRBJ2-1 provide the parts outside the CDR3, is EAGVTQFPSHSVIEKGQTVTLRCDPISGHDNLYWYRRVMGKEIKFLLHFVKESKQDESGMPNNRFLAERTGGTYSTLKVQPAELEDSGVYFCASKGLAGGPNEQFFGPGTRLTVL.

The gene calls are TRBV11-2 and TRBJ1-6; a possible D gene is TRBD1 (6 bases). The CDR3 consists of 14 residues. Germline V gene data show CDR1 as SGHAT and CDR2 as FQNNGV. Trimming took 1 base from V and 8 from J, leaving 9 bases between them. The CDR3 coding sequence is TGTGCCAGCAGCTTAGGCGGACAGTATTCACCCCTCCACTTT. Translating gives CASSLGGQYSPLHF.

The rearrangement joins TRBV2 to TRBJ2-7; tentative D call: TRBD1 (5 bases). V shed 6 bases and J shed 1 base, with 13 bases lying between them. Germline V gene data show CDR1 as SNHLY and CDR2 as FYNNEI. This CDR3 comprises 14 residues. The CDR3 here is CASRGQGGSYEQYF. The CDR3 DNA sequence: TGTGCCAGCAGGGGGCAGGGCGGATCCTACGAGCAGTACTTC.

The V gene is TRBV2, the J gene TRBJ1-2, with TRBD1 matching over 7 bases. V lost 4 bases to trimming and J lost 7 bases; unmatched junction nucleotides: 3. Germline V gene lookup returns CDR1 SNHLY and CDR2 FYNNEI. CDR3 length: 12 residues. The CDR3 here is CASSGQGVGYTF. CDR3 coding DNA: TGTGCCAGCAGTGGGCAGGGGGTTGGCTACACCTTC.

This sequence joins TRBV10-3 and TRBJ1-1; D may be TRBD1 (5 bases). V was pared by 6 bases and J by 6 bases, with 14 bases between. This CDR3 has 13 amino acids. Germline loops: CDR1 ENHRY, CDR2 SYGVKD. The CDR3 region is CAISERGVAEAFF. The CDR3 nucleotides are TGTGCCATCAGCGAGCGGGGGGTAGCTGAAGCTTTCTTT.

V gene TRBV5-1 combines with J gene TRBJ1-4; possible D gene TRBD1, 6 bases. V lost 4 bases and J lost 7, with 17 bases in between. The CDR3 loop spans 15 amino acids. Looked up from germline, CDR1 is SGHRS and CDR2 is YFSETQ. Here the CDR3 reads CASSQQGGGGEKLFF. CDR3 DNA sequence: TGCGCCAGCAGCCAACAGGGCGGTGGGGGTGAAAAACTGTTTTTT.

Turning to this clone: A junction end diverges from the germline sequence, so it may reflect a read error. The gene calls are TRBV7-7 and TRBJ2-4; 7 bases are shared with TRBD2. The length of the CDR3 is 13 residues. The germline CDR1 and CDR2 sequences are SSHAT and FNYEAQ (reference sequence). The CDR3 region has the DNA TGTGCTAGCAGCCGCGCAGAGACTAGCCTGCAGTACTTC. Protein sequence: CASSRAETSLQYF.

The chain uses TRBV5-1 and TRBJ2-1, with 7 positions matching TRBD2. Losses at the gene ends were 2 bases for V and 4 bases for J; bases not matched to a gene: 6. CDR3 length: 15 residues. CDR1 and CDR2 (germline): SGHRS, YFSETQ. The CDR3 DNA sequence: TGCGCCAGCAGCTTAGAAGCGGGGCCTTACAATGAGCAGTTCTTC. Encoded protein: CASSLEAGPYNEQFF.

This clone has a single count. The gene calls are TRBV27 and TRBJ2-7; the match to TRBD1 covers 8 bases. Germline V lookup: CDR1 MNHEY, CDR2 SMNVEV (reference sequence). Trimming cost V 2 bases and J 5 bases; bases outside gene matches: 5. This CDR3 is 14 amino acids long. This chain's CDR3 is CASSLGPGGNEQYF. Written as DNA, the CDR3 is TGTGCCAGCAGTTTAGGCCCAGGGGGCAACGAGCAGTACTTC.

The V call is TRBV10-3, the J call TRBJ2-2; 11 nucleotides agree with TRBD2. The J segment lost 3 bases and the V segment lost 6 bases, leaving 3 bases of the junction unmatched. Germline assignment: CDR1 ENHRY and CDR2 SYGVKD. The CDR3 has 15 residues. CDR3 DNA: TGTGCCATCAGAATACTAGCGGGGGACACCGGGGAGCTGTTTTTT. Residues: CAIRILAGDTGELFF.

This chain joins TRBV4-2 and TRBJ1-6, with TRBD1 identical over 10 bases. The J segment lost 7 bases and the V segment lost 5 bases, leaving 2 bases of the junction unmatched. Germline V gene data show CDR1 as LGHNA and CDR2 as YNFKEQ. This CDR3 is 14 amino acids long. In DNA form, the CDR3 reads TGTGCCAGCAGCGGGACAGGGGAGAATTCACCCCTCCACTTT. Its translation: CASSGTGENSPLHF.

The chain couples TRBV5-6 to TRBJ2-1; weak D call: TRBD2 (5 bases). V gave up 1 base and J gave up 8 bases, with 10 bases separating them. CDR1 and CDR2 from the germline V gene are SGHDT and YYEEEE. The CDR3 length is 13 residues. The CDR3 here is CASSLRPGDEQFF. In nucleotides, the CDR3 is TGTGCCAGCAGCTTGAGGCCCGGGGATGAGCAGTTCTTC.

With respect to this clone: This CDR3 fails to terminate in the conserved phenylalanine or tryptophan, so it likely reflects a read error. J is TRBJ1-1 and V is TRBV28, with D tentatively TRBD1 (6 bases). The CDR3 contains 14 residues. Germline V lookup: CDR1 MDHEN, CDR2 SYDVKM. The V end lost 7 bases, the J end lost 1 base, and 13 bases lay between the germline ends. CDR3 bases: TGTGCCAGCAACATACAGGGATGGAACACTGAAGCTTTCCTT. This encodes CASNIQGWNTEAFL.

This chain uses TRBV15 with TRBJ2-1; no reliable D call. Between the trimmed V and J ends, which lost 0 bases and 7 bases, there was a span of 10 bases. The CDR3 totals 14 residues. In germline, CDR1 is LNHNV, CDR2 YYDKDF (reference sequence). This chain's CDR3 is CATSRDSLTNEQFF. The DNA for the CDR3 is TGTGCCACCAGCAGAGACAGCTTGACAAATGAGCAGTTCTTC.

V and J are TRBV27 and TRBJ2-2; 9 bases are a match to TRBD1. Germline values: CDR1 MNHEY, CDR2 SMNVEV (reference sequence). This CDR3 has 16 residues. V lost 5 bases, J lost 9 bases, and 13 bases stayed unmatched. The DNA for the CDR3 is TGTGCCAGCAGTAAAGCCTCCGGGACAGGGTTTCGGGAGCTGTTTTTT. Protein: CASSKASGTGFRELFF.

The chain employs TRBV27 and TRBJ2-7, with no clear D. V gave up 3 bases and J gave up 0 bases, with 9 bases separating them. Germline V CDR1 and CDR2: MNHEY, SMNVEV (reference sequence). There are 14 residues in the CDR3. Written as DNA, the CDR3 is TGTGCCAGCAGTTTCAACAGTATCTCCTACGAGCAGTACTTC. It translates to CASSFNSISYEQYF.

Written as DNA, the CDR3 is TGCAGCGTTGTAATCGAATGGGGCTCGTGTGAAGCTTTCTTT. Translation: CSVVIEWGSCEAFF. The chain combines TRBV29-1 with TRBJ1-1; maybe TRBD1 (5 bases). This CDR3 region has 14 residues. In germline, CDR1 is SQVTM, CDR2 ANQGSEA. V lost 4 bases and J lost 7, with 19 bases in between.

This clone was counted a few times. This chain links TRBV5-1 with TRBJ2-1; 7 bases are shared with TRBD1. CDR3 length: 15 residues. J was trimmed by 5 bases and V by 2 bases; bases with no gene match: 7. Per the germline V gene, CDR1 is SGHRS and CDR2 is YFSETQ. The CDR3 protein is CASSFLSGGHNEQFF. The CDR3 nucleotides read TGCGCCAGCAGCTTCTTGTCAGGGGGACACAATGAGCAGTTCTTC.

This clone occurred a few times. This chain links TRBV6-5 with TRBJ1-3, with D possibly being TRBD1 (6 bases). Germline assignment: CDR1 MNHEY and CDR2 SVGAGI. The length of the CDR3 is 14 residues. The V gene lost 5 bases and the J gene lost 2 bases, with 10 bases spanning the gap. The CDR3 DNA reads as TGTGCCAGCAGTCTCAGGGGACCTGGAAACACCATATATTTT. Its protein product is CASSLRGPGNTIYF.

This rearrangement joins TRBV7-9 to TRBJ2-1; the D gene is possibly TRBD1 (5 bases). V was pared by 3 bases and J by 5 bases, with 17 bases between. The CDR3 is made up of 16 amino acids. Germline V gene data show CDR1 as SEHNR and CDR2 as FQNEAQ (reference sequence). The CDR3 reads CASSFIGAYVDNEQFF. Here the CDR3 DNA reads TGTGCCAGCAGCTTCATAGGGGCCTATGTCGACAATGAGCAGTTCTTC.

The V and J genes are TRBV5-6 and TRBJ2-3; TRBD2 matches 11 bases. Germline assignment: CDR1 SGHDT and CDR2 YYEEEE. This CDR3 comprises 14 residues. V was pared by 2 bases and J by 8 bases, with 4 bases of the junction left unmatched. CDR3 residues: CASSFRLAGGTQYF. As DNA, the CDR3 is TGTGCCAGCAGCTTTCGGCTAGCGGGGGGTACGCAGTATTTT.

The V call is TRBV4-3, the J call TRBJ2-2; 7 nucleotides line up with TRBD2. The junction had 4 bases not matched to a gene; V was cut back by 0 bases and J by 6 bases. The CDR3 runs to 15 residues. CDR1 is LGHNA and CDR2 is YSLEER in the germline V gene. In nucleotides, the CDR3 is TGCGCCAGCAGCCAAGATGAGGGAGGGCCCGGGGAGCTGTTTTTT. The encoded protein is CASSQDEGGPGELFF.

The gene calls are TRBV19 and TRBJ2-1; D uncertain. V lost 2 bases and J lost 15, with 17 bases in between. In germline, CDR1 is LNHDA, CDR2 SQIVND (reference sequence). The CDR3 totals 13 residues. The CDR3 sequence is CASSIKIEASRFF. CDR3 in DNA: TGTGCCAGTAGTATAAAGATCGAGGCAAGTCGGTTCTTC.

About this clone itself: One end of the junction is discordant with germline, which a read error may explain. V usage is TRBV7-9 and J usage is TRBJ1-3; a weak D match, TRBD1 (5 bases). This CDR3 spans 15 amino acids. CDR1 and CDR2 (germline): SEHNR, FQNEAQ (reference sequence). CDR3 sequence reads: CSSSYRGIAGNTIYF. DNA of the CDR3: TGTTCCAGCAGCTATAGGGGTATAGCTGGAAACACCATATATTTT.

The gene calls are TRBV5-8 and TRBJ2-2, with 8 bases lining up with TRBD1. In germline, CDR1 is SGHTS, CDR2 YDEGEE. The J segment lost 4 bases and the V segment lost 1 base, leaving 15 bases of the junction unmatched. This CDR3 has 19 residues. CDR3 in DNA: TGTGCCAGCAGCTTGTATCCAGGGGGCGCTTACACGAGCACCGGGGAGCTGTTTTTT. Its translation: CASSLYPGGAYTSTGELFF.

V usage is TRBV6-1 and J usage is TRBJ1-2; no definite D call. Germline V gene sequence: CDR1 MNHNS, CDR2 SASEGT. The CDR3 has 13 residues. V lost 7 bases to trimming and J lost 5 bases, with 14 bases between them. CDR3 sequence: CASITSFFYGYTF. CDR3 nucleotides: TGTGCCAGCATAACCAGTTTCTTTTATGGCTACACCTTC.

The genes are TRBV5-5 and TRBJ2-2, with no clear D. The germline V gene has CDR1 SGHKS and CDR2 YYEKEE (reference sequence). Trimming shortened V by 2 bases and J by 7 bases, and 9 bases separated the two germline ends. This CDR3 has 13 residues. CDR3 nucleotide sequence: TGTGCCAGCAGCTTCTACGGTGACGGGGAGCTGTTTTTT. Translated, it gives CASSFYGDGELFF.